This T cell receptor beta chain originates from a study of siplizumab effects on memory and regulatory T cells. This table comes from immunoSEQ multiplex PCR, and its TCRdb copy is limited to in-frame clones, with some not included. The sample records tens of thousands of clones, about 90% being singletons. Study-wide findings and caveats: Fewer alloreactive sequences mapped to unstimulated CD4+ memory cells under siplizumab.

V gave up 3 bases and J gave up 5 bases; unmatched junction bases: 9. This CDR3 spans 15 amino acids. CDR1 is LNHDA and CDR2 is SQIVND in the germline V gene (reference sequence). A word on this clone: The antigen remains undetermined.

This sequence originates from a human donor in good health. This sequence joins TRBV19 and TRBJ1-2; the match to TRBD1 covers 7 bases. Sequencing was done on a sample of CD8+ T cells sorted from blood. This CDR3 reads CASSIAGGPWYGYTF. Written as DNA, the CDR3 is TGTGCCAGTAGTATCGCAGGGGGACCCTGGTATGGCTACACCTTC.